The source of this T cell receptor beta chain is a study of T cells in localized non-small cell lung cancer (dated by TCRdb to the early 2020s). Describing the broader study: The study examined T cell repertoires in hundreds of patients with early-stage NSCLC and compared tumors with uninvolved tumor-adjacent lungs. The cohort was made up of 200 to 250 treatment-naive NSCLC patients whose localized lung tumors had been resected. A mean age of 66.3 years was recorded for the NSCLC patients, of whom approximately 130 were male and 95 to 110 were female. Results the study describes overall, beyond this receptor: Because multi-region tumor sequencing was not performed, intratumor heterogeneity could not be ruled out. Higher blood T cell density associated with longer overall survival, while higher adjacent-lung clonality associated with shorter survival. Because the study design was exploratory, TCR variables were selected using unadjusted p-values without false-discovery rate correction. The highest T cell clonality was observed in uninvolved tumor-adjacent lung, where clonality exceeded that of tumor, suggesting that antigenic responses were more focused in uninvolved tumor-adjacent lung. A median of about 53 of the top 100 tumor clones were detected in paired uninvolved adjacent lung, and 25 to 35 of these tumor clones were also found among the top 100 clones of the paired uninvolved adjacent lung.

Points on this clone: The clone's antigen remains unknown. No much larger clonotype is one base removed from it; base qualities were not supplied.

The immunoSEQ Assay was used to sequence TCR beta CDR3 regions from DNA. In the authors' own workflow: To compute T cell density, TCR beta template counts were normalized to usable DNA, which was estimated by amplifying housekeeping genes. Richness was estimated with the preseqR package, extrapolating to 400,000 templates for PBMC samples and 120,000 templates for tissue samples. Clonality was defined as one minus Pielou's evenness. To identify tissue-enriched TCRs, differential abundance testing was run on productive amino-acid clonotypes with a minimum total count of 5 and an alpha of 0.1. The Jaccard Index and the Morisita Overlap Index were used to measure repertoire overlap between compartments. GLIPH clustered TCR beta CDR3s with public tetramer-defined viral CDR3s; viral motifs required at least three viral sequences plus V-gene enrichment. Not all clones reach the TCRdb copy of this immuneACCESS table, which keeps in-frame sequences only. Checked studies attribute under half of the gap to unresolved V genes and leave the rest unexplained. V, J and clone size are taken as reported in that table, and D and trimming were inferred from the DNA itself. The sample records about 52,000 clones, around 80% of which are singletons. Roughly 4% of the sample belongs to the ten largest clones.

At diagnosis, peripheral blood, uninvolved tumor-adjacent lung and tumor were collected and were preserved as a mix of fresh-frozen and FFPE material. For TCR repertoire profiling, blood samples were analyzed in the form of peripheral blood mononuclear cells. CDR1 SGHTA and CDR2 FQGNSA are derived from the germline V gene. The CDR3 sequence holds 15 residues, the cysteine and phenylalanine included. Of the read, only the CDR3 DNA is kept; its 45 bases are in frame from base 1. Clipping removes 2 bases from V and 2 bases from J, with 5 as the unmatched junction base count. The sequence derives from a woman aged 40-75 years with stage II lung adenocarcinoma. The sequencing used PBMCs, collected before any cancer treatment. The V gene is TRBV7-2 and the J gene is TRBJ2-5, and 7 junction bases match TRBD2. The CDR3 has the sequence CASSLQRGLQETQYF. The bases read TGTGCCAGCAGCTTACAGCGGGGCCTTCAAGAGACCCAGTACTTC.